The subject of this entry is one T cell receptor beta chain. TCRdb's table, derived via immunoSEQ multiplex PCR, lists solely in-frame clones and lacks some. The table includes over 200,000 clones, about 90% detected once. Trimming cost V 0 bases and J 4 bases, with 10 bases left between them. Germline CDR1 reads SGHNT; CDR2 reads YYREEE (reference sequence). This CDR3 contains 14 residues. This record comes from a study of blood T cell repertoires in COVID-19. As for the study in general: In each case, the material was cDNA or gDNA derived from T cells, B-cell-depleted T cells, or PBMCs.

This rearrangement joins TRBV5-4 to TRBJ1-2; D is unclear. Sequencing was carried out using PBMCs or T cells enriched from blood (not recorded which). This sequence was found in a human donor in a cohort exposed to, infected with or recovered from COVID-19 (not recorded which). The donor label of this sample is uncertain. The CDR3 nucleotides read TGTGCCAGCAGCTTGGGGTCCCGGTCCTATGGCTACACCTTC. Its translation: CASSLGSRSYGYTF.